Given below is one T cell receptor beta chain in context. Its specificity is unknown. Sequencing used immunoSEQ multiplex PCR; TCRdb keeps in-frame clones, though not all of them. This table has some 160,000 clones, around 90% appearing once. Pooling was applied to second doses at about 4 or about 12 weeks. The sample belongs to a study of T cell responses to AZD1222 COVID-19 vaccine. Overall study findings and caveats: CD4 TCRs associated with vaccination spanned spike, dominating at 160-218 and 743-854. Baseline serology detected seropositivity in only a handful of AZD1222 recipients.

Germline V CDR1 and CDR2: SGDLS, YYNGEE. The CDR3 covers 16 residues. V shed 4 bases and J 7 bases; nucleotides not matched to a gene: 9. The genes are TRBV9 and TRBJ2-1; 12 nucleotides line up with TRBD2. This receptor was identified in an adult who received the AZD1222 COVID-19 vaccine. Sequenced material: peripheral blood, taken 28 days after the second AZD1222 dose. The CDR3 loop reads CASSPWTSGIRNEQFF. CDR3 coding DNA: TGTGCCAGCAGCCCATGGACTAGCGGGATTAGGAATGAGCAGTTCTTC.